Here is one TCR beta chain with its context. The antigen is not known. The same CDR3 can be traced to other DNA sequences in this sample. PCR used 60 Vbeta primers and 13 Jbeta primers. Assay used: immunoSEQ multiplex PCR; TCRdb lists only in-frame clones, some missing. The table has tens of thousands of clones, about 68% seen once. The sample comes from a study of cytomegalovirus exposure and HLA in healthy donors. Study-level information: From donors who were HLA-typed, an early data release held around 80 million unique TCRs.

The V and J ends lost 9 bases and 4 bases, in that order; junction bases with no gene match: 13. There are 16 residues in the CDR3. CDR1 and CDR2 (germline): LNHDA, SQIVND (reference sequence). Findings and limits, study-wide: With high specificity and sensitivity, the classifier reportedly diagnosed cytomegalovirus status.

The TCR originated in a human donor in good health. The chain couples TRBV19 to TRBJ2-1; 9 nucleotides match TRBD1. Sequenced material: PBMCs. CDR3 region: CASSGGTGRVYNEQFF. DNA for the CDR3: TGTGCCAGCTCAGGTGGGACAGGGAGGGTTTACAATGAGCAGTTCTTC.